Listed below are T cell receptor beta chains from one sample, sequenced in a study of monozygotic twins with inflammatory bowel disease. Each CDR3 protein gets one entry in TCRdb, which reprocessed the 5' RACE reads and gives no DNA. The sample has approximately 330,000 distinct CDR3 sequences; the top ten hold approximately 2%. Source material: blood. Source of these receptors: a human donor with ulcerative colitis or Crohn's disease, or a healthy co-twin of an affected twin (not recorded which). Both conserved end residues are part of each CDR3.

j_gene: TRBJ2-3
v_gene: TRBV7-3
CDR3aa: CASSVLGGSTDTQYF

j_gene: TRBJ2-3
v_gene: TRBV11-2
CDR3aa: CASSSGLAGGSTPSTDTQYF

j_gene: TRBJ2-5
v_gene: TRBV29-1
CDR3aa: CSVDARGQGRETQYF

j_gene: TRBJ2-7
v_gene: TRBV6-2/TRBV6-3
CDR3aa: CASSLTGGDEQYF

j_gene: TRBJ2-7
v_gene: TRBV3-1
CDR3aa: CASSSRTSGRAF

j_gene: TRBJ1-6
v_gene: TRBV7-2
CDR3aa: CASSKQNSPLHF

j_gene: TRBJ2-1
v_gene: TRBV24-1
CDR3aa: CATSVRTGLNEQFF

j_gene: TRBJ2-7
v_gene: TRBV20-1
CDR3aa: CSARARYEQYF

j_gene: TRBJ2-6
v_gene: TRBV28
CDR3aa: CASSLRGANVLTF

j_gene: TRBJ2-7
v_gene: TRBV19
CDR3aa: CASMGGESLEQYF

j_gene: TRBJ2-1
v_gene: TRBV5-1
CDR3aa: CASSPTTGTGNNEQFF

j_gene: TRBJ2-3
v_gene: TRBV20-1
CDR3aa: CSAGSPQRGTDTQYF

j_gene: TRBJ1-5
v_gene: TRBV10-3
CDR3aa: CAISKGRDQPQHF

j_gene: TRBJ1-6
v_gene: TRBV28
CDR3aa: CASRFRNRDSYPSSYNSPLHF

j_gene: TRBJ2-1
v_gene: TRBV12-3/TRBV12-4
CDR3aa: CASSLISPYNEQFF

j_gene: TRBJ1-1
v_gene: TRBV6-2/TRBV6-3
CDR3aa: CASEEGLSNTEAFF

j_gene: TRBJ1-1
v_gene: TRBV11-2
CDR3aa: CASSPAEWGFTEAFF

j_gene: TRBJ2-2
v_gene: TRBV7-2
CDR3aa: CASSLVPGGTTGELFF

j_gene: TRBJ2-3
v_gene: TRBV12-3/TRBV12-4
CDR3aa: CASRTRHTDTQYF

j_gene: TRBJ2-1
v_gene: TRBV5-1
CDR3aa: CASSRRRSESSYNEQFF

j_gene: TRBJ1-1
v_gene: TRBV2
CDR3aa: CASSAAGTPNTEAFF

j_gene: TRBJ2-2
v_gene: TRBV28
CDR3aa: CASSFPGGHLGELFF

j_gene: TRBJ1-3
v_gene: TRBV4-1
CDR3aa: CASSQDRGRAQDSGNTIYF

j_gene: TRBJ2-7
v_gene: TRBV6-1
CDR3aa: CAIRRNSGQAYEQYF

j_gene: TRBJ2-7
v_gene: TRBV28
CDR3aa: CASSSQGVKEQYF

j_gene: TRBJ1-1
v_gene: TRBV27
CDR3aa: CASRTMRVNTEAFF

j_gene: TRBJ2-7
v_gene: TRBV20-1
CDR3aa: CSATRRGQGTYEQYF

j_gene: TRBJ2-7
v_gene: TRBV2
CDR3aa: CASSQTGNNYEQYF

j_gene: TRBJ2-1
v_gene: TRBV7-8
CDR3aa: CASSYYWGIAASGSFNEQFF

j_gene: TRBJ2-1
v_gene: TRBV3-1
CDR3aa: CASSQVGDRANEQFF

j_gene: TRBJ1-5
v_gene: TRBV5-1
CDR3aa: CDSSLGDSNQPQHF

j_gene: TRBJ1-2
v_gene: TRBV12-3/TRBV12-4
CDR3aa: CASSVDSTYGYTF

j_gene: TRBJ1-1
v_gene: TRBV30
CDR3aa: CAWSFGGFTEAFF

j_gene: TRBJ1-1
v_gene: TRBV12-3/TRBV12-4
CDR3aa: CASSRRGLGTEAFF

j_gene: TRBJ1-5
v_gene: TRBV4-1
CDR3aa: CASSQDGSGAINQPQHF

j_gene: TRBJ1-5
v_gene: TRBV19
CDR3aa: CASRGRGDSNQPQHF

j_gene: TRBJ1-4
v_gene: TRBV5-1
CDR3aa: CASSLGQPVEKLFF